This T cell receptor (beta chain) emerged from a study of blood T cell repertoires in COVID-19. Libraries were prepared by immunoSEQ multiplex PCR; TCRdb keeps only in-frame clonotypes and omits some of them. The sample yields 200,000 to 250,000 clones, 75% to 90% seen once. The CDR3 loop spans 15 amino acids. Germline assignment: CDR1 SGHTA and CDR2 FQGNSA. Trimming cost V 1 base and J 4 bases, with 10 bases left between them. V and J are TRBV7-2 and TRBJ1-4; no clear D gene. The origin of this receptor is a young woman who had been exposed to COVID-19. Sample: PBMCs or T cells enriched from blood (not recorded which). In DNA form, the CDR3 reads TGTGCCAGCAGCTTAGAGGTGGAGCGTAATGAAAAACTGTTTTTT. Its translation: CASSLEVERNEKLFF.